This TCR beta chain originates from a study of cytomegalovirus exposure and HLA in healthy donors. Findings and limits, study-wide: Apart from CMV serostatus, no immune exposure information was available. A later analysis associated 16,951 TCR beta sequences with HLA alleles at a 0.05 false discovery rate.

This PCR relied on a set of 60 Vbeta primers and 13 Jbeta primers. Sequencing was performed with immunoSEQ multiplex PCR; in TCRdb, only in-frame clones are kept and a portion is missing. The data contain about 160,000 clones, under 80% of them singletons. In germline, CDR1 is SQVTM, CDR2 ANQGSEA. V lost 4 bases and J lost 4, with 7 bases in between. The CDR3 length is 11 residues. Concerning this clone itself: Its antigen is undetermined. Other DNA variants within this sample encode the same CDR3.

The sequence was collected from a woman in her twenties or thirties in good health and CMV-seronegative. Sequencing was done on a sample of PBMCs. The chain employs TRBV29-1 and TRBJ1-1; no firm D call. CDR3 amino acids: CSVATGTEAFF. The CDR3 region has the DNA TGCAGCGTTGCAACGGGCACTGAAGCTTTCTTT.